This T cell receptor (beta chain) is from a study of response to subunit inactivated influenza vaccine. Study outcomes and limitations: Each seasonal flu vaccination may recruit only limited new T cells, authors suggested.

This CDR3 is 15 amino acids long. V dropped 6 bases and J dropped 3; count of bases not matched to a gene: 7. Germline CDR1 SGHTA, CDR2 FQGNSA. TCRdb called the RT-PCR reads again in MiXCR, with one record for every CDR3 protein. The profile shows under 750,000 distinct CDR3 sequences, 10% to 15% of them singletons. This clonotype was recorded at least ten times. Its antigen is as yet unknown. J is TRBJ2-2 and V is TRBV7-2, with 7 bases that match TRBD1. This TCR was sampled from a man aged 45 to 65 who received an inactivated influenza vaccine. The sample was PBMCs from blood, taken on the day of vaccination. This chain's CDR3 is CASRATGQYTGELFF. The DNA of the CDR3 is TGTGCCAGCAGGGCTACGGGACAGTACACCGGGGAGCTGTTTTTT.